These 23 T cell receptor beta chains were sequenced from one sample in a study of control samples from healthy donors and cancer patients. Only in-frame clones appear in the TCRdb table, and some are missing; sequencing was by immunoSEQ multiplex PCR. This sample has about 51,000 clones, with 75% to 90% found just once. The sample comprised blood. Source of these receptors: a man between 65 and 80 years old in good health.

This clone was found once. The chain is built from TRBV7-8 and TRBJ1-3; tentative D call: TRBD1 (5 bases). Germline loops: CDR1 SGHVS, CDR2 FQNEAQ. The CDR3 runs 18 residues. The ends were cut back, 5 bases at V and 0 bases at J, with 20 bases in the middle. The CDR3 here is CASSRLGTSTLSGNTIYF. The CDR3 coding sequence is TGTGCCAGCAGCCGCCTTGGGACTTCAACTCTCTCTGGAAACACCATATATTTT.

The genes are TRBV5-1 and TRBJ2-1; no reliable D call. CDR1 and CDR2 (germline): SGHRS, YFSETQ. The V gene lost 0 bases and the J gene lost 10 bases, with 11 bases spanning the gap. CDR3 size: 13 residues. The CDR3 DNA sequence: TGCGCCAGCAGCTTGGTGACCACCGAAGAGCAGTTCTTC. Translating gives CASSLVTTEEQFF.

This chain uses TRBV6-6 with TRBJ2-2, with 7 bases aligning to TRBD1. Germline lookup yields CDR1 MNHNY and CDR2 SVGAGI (reference sequence). Losses at the gene ends were 2 bases for V and 0 bases for J; bases not matched to a gene: 3. The CDR3 is 16 amino acids. The CDR3 sequence is CASSYRGTANTGELFF. As DNA, the CDR3 is TGTGCCAGCAGTTACAGAGGGACAGCGAACACCGGGGAGCTGTTTTTT.

The rearrangement uses TRBV3-1 (or the pseudogene TRBV3-2) and TRBJ2-2; D not resolved. There are 17 residues in the CDR3. The V gene's germline CDR1 is LGHDT and CDR2 YNNKEL (reference sequence). V was cut by 2 bases and J by 6 bases, with 19 bases left in between. CDR3 nucleotides: TGTGCCAGCAGCCAACCACTGGCCAGCCGGGTCTCCGGGGAGCTGTTTTTT. This translates into CASSQPLASRVSGELFF.

Written as DNA, the CDR3 is TGTGCCACCGGACACGGCTTAACAGATACGCAGTATTTT. Encoded protein: CATGHGLTDTQYF. The chain joins TRBV6-5 to TRBJ2-3, with a tentative D call TRBD1 (5 bases). Between the trimmed V and J ends, which lost 10 bases and 3 bases, there was a span of 14 bases. CDR1 and CDR2 (germline): MNHEY, SVGAGI. The CDR3 runs to 13 residues.

J is TRBJ2-1 and V is TRBV19; 16 bases agree with TRBD2. Germline CDR1 reads LNHDA; CDR2 reads SQIVND (reference sequence). CDR3 size: 15 residues. The V and J ends lost 7 bases and 6 bases, in that order; junction bases with no gene match: 3. CDR3 in amino acids: CASMGTSGRANEQFF. CDR3 in DNA: TGTGCCAGTATGGGGACTAGCGGGAGGGCCAATGAGCAGTTCTTC.

The chain is built from TRBV24-1 and TRBJ2-5; possibly TRBD2 for D (6 bases). The V gene lost 5 bases and the J gene lost 5 bases, with 17 bases spanning the gap. The CDR3 has 15 residues. CDR1 KGHDR and CDR2 SFDVKD come from the germline V gene. Here the CDR3 DNA reads TGTGCCACCAGTGGCGGGGTTGGAGCATCGGAGACCCAGTACTTC. This codes for CATSGGVGASETQYF.

The chain uses TRBV9 and TRBJ1-2; the match to TRBD1 covers 8 bases. This CDR3 has 15 amino acids. CDR1 and CDR2 from the germline V gene are SGDLS and YYNGEE. V trimming: 3 bases; J trimming: 7 bases; junction bases outside the gene matches: 11. The CDR3 DNA follows: TGTGCCAGCAGCGCGGGGACAGGTTTCGGTCCTGGCTACACCTTC. Translated, it gives CASSAGTGFGPGYTF.

The chain uses TRBV28 and TRBJ2-7; 8 bases map to TRBD2. The CDR3 sequence is 14 residues long. Germline lookup yields CDR1 MDHEN and CDR2 SYDVKM. The trim removed 5 bases at V and 4 bases at J, leaving 7 bases unmatched. The CDR3 loop reads CASSPRGERYEQYF. CDR3 in DNA: TGTGCCAGCAGTCCGCGGGGGGAGCGGTACGAGCAGTACTTC.

J is TRBJ1-3 and V is TRBV7-8, with D uncertain. The CDR3 sequence is 17 residues long. Germline CDR1 reads SGHVS; CDR2 reads FQNEAQ. V gave up 5 bases and J gave up 4 bases, with 21 bases separating them. CDR3 bases: TGTGCCAGCAGCCCACCCGCCGCGGGCAGTTGGGGAAACACCATATATTTT. Translated, it gives CASSPPAAGSWGNTIYF. The variable domain in full, with the rest retrieved from reference TRBV7-8 and TRBJ1-3, is GAGVSQSPRYKVAKRGQDVALRCDPISGHVSLFWYQQALGQGPEFLTYFQNEAQLDKSGLPSDRFFAERPEGSVSTLKIQRTQQEDSAVYLCASSPPAAGSWGNTIYFGEGSWLTVV.

Concerning this clone itself: Within the sample, other DNA sequences also encode this same CDR3. This sequence joins TRBV2 and TRBJ2-4, with D perhaps TRBD1 (5 bases). Germline values: CDR1 SNHLY, CDR2 FYNNEI. Trimming pared 7 bases from V and 3 bases from J, leaving 13 bases between. The CDR3 spans 14 residues. The DNA of the CDR3 is TGTGCCAGCACGCAGGGCTTCGGCAAAAACATTCAGTACTTC. It encodes CASTQGFGKNIQYF.

The rearrangement uses TRBV7-8 and TRBJ1-3, with TRBD1 identical over 7 bases. V was clipped by 5 bases and J by 3 bases; unmatched bases: 16. This CDR3 spans 18 amino acids. Germline V gene data show CDR1 as SGHVS and CDR2 as FQNEAQ. The CDR3 region is CASSPNPGDSLIGNTIYF. Written as DNA, the CDR3 is TGTGCCAGCAGCCCGAATCCAGGGGACAGCTTAATTGGAAACACCATATATTTT.

The chain joins TRBV28 to TRBJ2-2; D gene ambiguous. The CDR3 extends over 13 amino acids. Trimming left V 3 bases short and J 2 bases short, with 4 bases between. Germline CDR1 is MDHEN and CDR2 is SYDVKM. The CDR3 region is CASSFSNTGELFF. In nucleotides, the CDR3 is TGTGCCAGCAGTTTTTCCAACACCGGGGAGCTGTTTTTT.

V usage is TRBV25-1 and J usage is TRBJ2-7; D is ambiguous. The V end lost 1 base, the J end lost 4 bases, and 8 bases lay between the germline ends. Germline values: CDR1 MGHDK, CDR2 SYGVNS. The CDR3 length is 13 residues. The CDR3, as DNA: TGTGCCAGCAGTGAATGGGAAGAGTACGAGCAGTACTTC. Translated: CASSEWEEYEQYF.

V gene TRBV19 combines with J gene TRBJ2-1; TRBD1 agrees at 9 bases. CDR1 and CDR2 from the germline V gene are LNHDA and SQIVND (reference sequence). The CDR3 contains 15 residues. The V segment lost 3 bases and the J segment 9 bases; nucleotides outside the gene matches: 9. The CDR3 reads CASSIEPGQGREQFF. CDR3 nucleotide sequence: TGTGCCAGTAGTATCGAACCGGGACAGGGCCGTGAGCAGTTCTTC.

This rearrangement joins TRBV10-1 to TRBJ2-7; TRBD2 agrees at 10 bases. Germline V lookup: CDR1 WNHNN, CDR2 SYGVQD (reference sequence). The V and J ends lost 5 bases and 0 bases, in that order; junction bases with no gene match: 7. This CDR3 comprises 16 residues. The CDR3 DNA is TGCGCCAGCAGTTCGATTCTAGCGGGGGCCTCCTACGAGCAGTACTTC. This sequence encodes CASSSILAGASYEQYF.

This chain joins TRBV3-1 (or the pseudogene TRBV3-2) and TRBJ2-2; 8 bases align to TRBD1. CDR1 is LGHDT, CDR2 YNNKEL, per germline (reference sequence). Losses at the gene ends were 5 bases for V and 3 bases for J; bases not matched to a gene: 8. The CDR3 is 16 residues long. CDR3 sequence reads: CASSRTGRTDTGELFF. For the CDR3, the DNA is TGTGCCAGCAGCAGGACAGGGAGGACTGACACCGGGGAGCTGTTTTTT.

This chain connects TRBV5-1 to TRBJ2-5; 10 positions agree with TRBD2. This CDR3 is 15 amino acids long. With V trimmed by 3 bases and J by 3 bases, 5 bases remained unmatched. Germline V CDR1 and CDR2: SGHRS, YFSETQ. CDR3 in amino acids: CASSYAGTSEETQYF. CDR3 bases: TGCGCCAGCAGCTACGCGGGGACTAGCGAAGAGACCCAGTACTTC.

A few counts support this clone. The chain uses TRBV7-9 and TRBJ1-2; weak D call: TRBD1 (5 bases). Trimming cost V 6 bases and J 0 bases, with 8 bases left between them. Per the germline V gene, CDR1 is SEHNR and CDR2 is FQNEAQ (reference sequence). The CDR3 has 13 residues. In nucleotides, the CDR3 is TGTGCCAGCAGTTTGACAGCTAACTATGGCTACACCTTC. Amino acids: CASSLTANYGYTF.

The chain combines TRBV4-1 with TRBJ2-2; the D is unclear. The V gene's germline CDR1 is MGHRA and CDR2 YSYEKL. The CDR3 runs to 16 residues. Trimming left V 0 bases short and J 4 bases short, with 12 bases between. The CDR3, as DNA: TGCGCCAGCAGCCAAGACAGGTACCTCACCACCGGGGAGCTGTTTTTT. Its translation is CASSQDRYLTTGELFF.

The chain links TRBV15 to TRBJ2-1, with unresolved D. Trimming removed 0 bases at V and 2 bases at J, with 8 bases between. CDR1 and CDR2 from the germline V gene are LNHNV and YYDKDF (reference sequence). This CDR3 region has 15 residues. The CDR3 spells CATSRDIGAYNEQFF. Here the CDR3 DNA reads TGTGCCACCAGCAGAGATATCGGAGCCTACAATGAGCAGTTCTTC. The full variable domain, completed using reference TRBV15 and TRBJ2-1, is DAMVIQNPRYQVTQFGKPVTLSCSQTLNHNVMYWYQQKSSQAPKLLFHYYDKDFNNEADTPDNFQSRRPNTSFCFLDIRSPGLGDTAMYLCATSRDIGAYNEQFFGPGTRLTVL.

The chain uses TRBV5-4 and TRBJ1-1; 9 bases are a match to TRBD1. The CDR3 spans 15 residues. Trimming at V came to 4 bases and at J to 0 bases, leaving 4 bases not matched to a gene. Germline CDR1 is SGHNT and CDR2 is YYREEE (reference sequence). In nucleotides, the CDR3 is TGTGCCAGCAGCCCGGACAGGGGACTGAACACTGAAGCTTTCTTT. Amino acid sequence: CASSPDRGLNTEAFF.

The chain joins TRBV6-5 to TRBJ1-2; TRBD1 matches at 10 bases. This CDR3 has 16 amino acids. Germline V gene sequence: CDR1 MNHEY, CDR2 SVGAGI. V was pared by 2 bases and J by 3 bases, with 6 bases of the junction left unmatched. The CDR3 here is CASSYPLTGGDYGYTF. In DNA form, the CDR3 reads TGTGCCAGCAGTTACCCACTGACAGGGGGCGACTATGGCTACACCTTC.